These 16 T cell receptor beta chains were all obtained from the same sample, sequenced in a study of tumour-infiltrating T cells in Burkitt lymphoma. Sequencing used immunoSEQ multiplex PCR; TCRdb keeps in-frame clones, though not all of them. The data hold 5,500 to 7,500 clones, with roughly a tenth observed a single time. Sequenced sample: tumor tissue. These receptors all stem from a human donor with diffuse large B-cell lymphoma.

This clone was seen a handful of times. J is TRBJ2-1 and V is TRBV6-4, with 10 bases identical to TRBD1. V dropped 2 bases and J dropped 4; count of bases not matched to a gene: 2. The CDR3 extends over 15 amino acids. The germline gives CDR1 MRHNA, CDR2 SNTAGT. CDR3 amino acids: CASSDGTGDYNEQFF. The CDR3 DNA reads TGTGCCAGCAGTGACGGGACAGGGGATTACAATGAGCAGTTCTTC.

This chain uses TRBV5-1 with TRBJ1-5, with D unclear. V was trimmed by 2 bases and J by 0 bases, leaving 3 bases between them. The CDR3 spans 13 residues. Germline V gene data show CDR1 as SGHRS and CDR2 as YFSETQ. CDR3 DNA sequence: TGCGCCAGCAGCTTCGATAGCAATCAGCCCCAGCATTTT. It is translated as CASSFDSNQPQHF. Full variable domain (rest looked up from reference TRBV5-1 and TRBJ1-5): KAGVTQTPRYLIKTRGQQVTLSCSPISGHRSVSWYQQTPGQGLQFLFEYFSETQRNKGNFPGRFSGRQFSNSRSEMNVSTLELGDSALYLCASSFDSNQPQHFGDGTRLSIL.

The chain couples TRBV9 to TRBJ1-4, with TRBD1 as a possible D gene (5 bases). Germline V gene lookup returns CDR1 SGDLS and CDR2 YYNGEE. There are 15 residues in the CDR3. Trimming pared 3 bases from V and 6 bases from J, leaving 15 bases between. CDR3 sequence (DNA): TGTGCCAGCAGCGGACCTTCGGGGGTGGATGAAAAACTGTTTTTT. Amino acids: CASSGPSGVDEKLFF. Full variable domain (missing parts from reference TRBV9 and TRBJ1-4): DSGVTQTPKHLITATGQRVTLRCSPRSGDLSVYWYQQSLDQGLQFLIQYYNGEERAKGNILERFSAQQFPDLHSELNLSSLELGDSALYFCASSGPSGVDEKLFFGSGTQLSVL.

The chain couples TRBV7-9 to TRBJ2-3, with 7 positions matching TRBD2. The CDR3 has 18 amino acids. CDR1 and CDR2 (germline): SEHNR, FQNEAQ (reference sequence). J gave up 2 bases and V 5 bases, and 16 bases lay outside the gene matches. The CDR3 coding sequence is TGTGCCAGCAGCCCTTCTACCCGGCTAGCGGCCAACACAGATACGCAGTATTTT. Protein product: CASSPSTRLAANTDTQYF.

This chain links TRBV29-1 with TRBJ2-5; TRBD1 might be the D (5 bases). The germline V gene encodes CDR1 SQVTM and CDR2 ANQGSEA. This CDR3 contains 15 residues. V was trimmed by 2 bases and J by 4 bases, leaving 17 bases between them. The CDR3 DNA reads as TGCAGCGTTGAAAGGGTGACAGCCCCGGGAGAGACCCAGTACTTC. Translated: CSVERVTAPGETQYF.

The genes are TRBV7-9 and TRBJ2-3; TRBD1 agrees at 9 bases. The CDR3 runs to 15 residues. The junction had 5 bases not matched to a gene; V was cut back by 5 bases and J by 2 bases. CDR1 is SEHNR and CDR2 is FQNEAQ in the germline V gene (reference sequence). CDR3 DNA: TGTGCCAGCAGCCGCCGGGACAGGGACACAGATACGCAGTATTTT. Its translation is CASSRRDRDTDTQYF.

This chain links TRBV14 with TRBJ2-7; D uncertain. The CDR3 runs 13 residues. Per germline, CDR1 SGHDN and CDR2 FVKESK. Trimming pared 4 bases from V and 3 bases from J, leaving 10 bases between. In DNA, the CDR3 is TGTGCCAGCAGCCGAGGTCACAACTACGAGCAGTACTTC. Its translation: CASSRGHNYEQYF. Variable domain in full (rest from reference TRBV14 and TRBJ2-7): EAGVTQFPSHSVIEKGQTVTLRCDPISGHDNLYWYRRVMGKEIKFLLHFVKESKQDESGMPNNRFLAERTGGTYSTLKVQPAELEDSGVYFCASSRGHNYEQYFGPGTRLTVT.

The table lists this clone with a few counts. The rearrangement joins TRBV13 to TRBJ2-3; D might be TRBD2 (5 bases). The CDR3 consists of 15 residues. V was shortened by 4 bases and J by 2 bases, with 13 bases between the two germline ends. Germline V CDR1 and CDR2: PRHDT, FYEKMQ (reference sequence). The CDR3 spells CASSSDTEDTDTQYF. The CDR3 DNA is TGTGCCAGCAGCTCAGACACGGAGGACACAGATACGCAGTATTTT.

J is TRBJ1-4 and V is TRBV10-1; no firm D call. The CDR3 extends over 15 amino acids. In germline, CDR1 is WNHNN, CDR2 SYGVQD (reference sequence). Trimming took off 3 bases at V and 4 bases at J, with 12 bases between the two ends. CDR3 sequence: CASSDTGMRNEKLFF. The CDR3 DNA reads TGCGCCAGCAGTGACACGGGGATGCGTAATGAAAAACTGTTTTTT.

This clone was counted between two and nine times. This chain uses TRBV6-1 with TRBJ1-6; TRBD1 is a possible D gene (6 bases). V was shortened by 6 bases and J by 10 bases, with 16 bases between the two germline ends. The CDR3 covers 14 residues. Germline assignment: CDR1 MNHNS and CDR2 SASEGT. CDR3 bases: TGTGCCAGCAGCGAAAAGGGGGGGAGGTCACCCCTCCACTTT. Translation gives CASSEKGGRSPLHF.

This clone was picked up a small number of times. The genes are TRBV5-1 and TRBJ2-3; 12 nucleotides agree with TRBD2. The CDR3 contains 17 residues. V shed 0 bases, J shed 5 bases, and the junction held 7 bases outside the gene matches. Germline V lookup: CDR1 SGHRS, CDR2 YFSETQ. DNA for the CDR3: TGCGCCAGCAGCTTGGAGGGGCGGACTAGCGGGGAAGATACGCAGTATTTT. Translated: CASSLEGRTSGEDTQYF. The full variable domain, in which reference TRBV5-1 and TRBJ2-3 provide the parts outside the CDR3, is KAGVTQTPRYLIKTRGQQVTLSCSPISGHRSVSWYQQTPGQGLQFLFEYFSETQRNKGNFPGRFSGRQFSNSRSEMNVSTLELGDSALYLCASSLEGRTSGEDTQYFGPGTRLTVL.

J is TRBJ2-2 and V is TRBV13; either TRBD1 or TRBD2 may fit D (5 bases each). The CDR3 spans 16 residues. Trimming took off 1 base at V and 6 bases at J, with 15 bases between the two ends. Germline CDR1 reads PRHDT; CDR2 reads FYEKMQ (reference sequence). CDR3: CASSLAQGGLPGELFF. In DNA form, the CDR3 reads TGTGCCAGCAGCTTAGCCCAGGGCGGGTTACCCGGGGAGCTGTTTTTT. Full variable domain (outside the CDR3, taken from reference TRBV13 and TRBJ2-2): AAGVIQSPRHLIKEKRETATLKCYPIPRHDTVYWYQQGPGQDPQFLISFYEKMQSDKGSIPDRFSAQQFSDYHSELNMSSLELGDSALYFCASSLAQGGLPGELFFGEGSRLTVL.

This clone was seen more than once but under ten times. This rearrangement joins TRBV5-4 to TRBJ2-7; perhaps TRBD1 as D (6 bases). Per germline, CDR1 SGHNT and CDR2 YYREEE (reference sequence). CDR3 length equals 13 residues. V lost 0 bases and J 4 bases, leaving 8 bases between the germline ends. In DNA form, the CDR3 reads TGTGCCAGCAGCTTGGCACAGGGTTACGAGCAGTACTTC. This gives the protein CASSLAQGYEQYF.

In this sample, this clone turned up a few times. This chain connects TRBV18 to TRBJ1-6; D may be TRBD1 (5 bases). This CDR3 is built from 17 residues. Per the germline V gene, CDR1 is KGHSH and CDR2 is LQKENI. V lost 4 bases and J lost 2, with 15 bases in between. CDR3 loop: CASSQQGGGAYNSPLHF. The DNA of the CDR3 is TGTGCCAGCTCACAGCAGGGAGGCGGCGCCTATAATTCACCCCTCCACTTT.

This clone was seen only a few times. V gene TRBV6-5 combines with J gene TRBJ1-4; D is unresolved. Germline CDR1 reads MNHEY; CDR2 reads SVGAGI. The CDR3 consists of 14 residues. Trimming cost V 2 bases and J 4 bases, with 8 bases left between them. Here the CDR3 reads CASSYGADNEKLFF. The DNA of the CDR3 is TGTGCCAGCAGTTACGGCGCGGATAATGAAAAACTGTTTTTT.

The chain joins TRBV30 to TRBJ1-4; a possible D gene is TRBD1 (6 bases). V lost 7 bases and J 5 bases, leaving 14 bases between the germline ends. The CDR3 is 13 amino acids. Per the germline V gene, CDR1 is GTSNPN and CDR2 is SVGIG (reference sequence). The DNA of the CDR3 is TGTGCCTTCCAGGGGAGGGGCAATGAAAAACTGTTTTTT. As protein: CAFQGRGNEKLFF.